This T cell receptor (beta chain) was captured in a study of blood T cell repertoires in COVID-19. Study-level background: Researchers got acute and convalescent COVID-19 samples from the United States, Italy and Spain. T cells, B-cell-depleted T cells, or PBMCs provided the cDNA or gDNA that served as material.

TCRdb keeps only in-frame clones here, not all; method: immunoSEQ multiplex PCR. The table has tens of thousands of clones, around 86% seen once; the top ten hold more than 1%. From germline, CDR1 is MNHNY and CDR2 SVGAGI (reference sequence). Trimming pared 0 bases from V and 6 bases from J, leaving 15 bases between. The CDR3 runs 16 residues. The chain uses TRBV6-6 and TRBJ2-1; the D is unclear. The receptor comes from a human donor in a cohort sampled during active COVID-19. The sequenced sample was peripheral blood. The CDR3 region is CASSYSTGGGPNEQFF. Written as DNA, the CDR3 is TGTGCCAGCAGTTACTCGACTGGCGGCGGTCCCAATGAGCAGTTCTTC.